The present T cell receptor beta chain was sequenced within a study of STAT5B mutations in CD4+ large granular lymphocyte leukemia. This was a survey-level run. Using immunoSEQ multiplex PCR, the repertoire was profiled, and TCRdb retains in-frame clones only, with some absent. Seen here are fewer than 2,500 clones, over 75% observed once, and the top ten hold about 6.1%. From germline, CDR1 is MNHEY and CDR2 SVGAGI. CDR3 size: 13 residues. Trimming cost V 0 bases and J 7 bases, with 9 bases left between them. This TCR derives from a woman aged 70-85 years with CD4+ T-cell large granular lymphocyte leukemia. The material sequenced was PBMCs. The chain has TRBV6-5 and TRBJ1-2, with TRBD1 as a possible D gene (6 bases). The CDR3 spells CASSYSGAGGYTF. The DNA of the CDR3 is TGTGCCAGCAGTTACTCGGGGGCGGGTGGCTACACCTTC.